A selection of T cell receptor beta chains follows, all from one sample in a study of T cell responses to AZD1222 COVID-19 vaccine. Assay: immunoSEQ multiplex PCR; the TCRdb copy retains only in-frame clones and omits some. Found here are 100,000 to 150,000 clones, 80% to 90% of them singletons; the top ten hold more than 2.5%. This specimen consisted of peripheral blood, obtained on day 0 of AZD1222 vaccination. The receptors derive from an adult in good health. CDR3s include the opening cysteine and the closing phenylalanine or tryptophan. The order of the fields is J gene, V gene, D gene, clone size, CDR3 DNA, CDR3 protein. D genes are given only for firm matches. Only part of the rows carry a size: once, few, many, or a class if the clone is expanded.

J: TRBJ1-6
V: TRBV9
D: NA
size: NA
DNA: TGTGCCAGCAGCGTAACGGGACTCGATCGATCACCCCTCCACTTT
CDR3: CASSVTGLDRSPLHF

J: TRBJ1-4
V: TRBV27
D: NA
size: NA
DNA: TGTGCCAGCAGACAGCTAACAAATGAAAAACTGTTTTTT
CDR3: CASRQLTNEKLFF

J: TRBJ1-2
V: TRBV12-3/TRBV12-4
D: TRBD1
size: NA
DNA: TGTGCCAGCAGCAAGGGACAGGCTTTTGGCTACACCTTC
CDR3: CASSKGQAFGYTF

J: TRBJ1-6
V: TRBV6-1
D: NA
size: NA
DNA: TGTGCCAGCAGTGAAGGAGTCAGTCTGGACCTCCACTTT
CDR3: CASSEGVSLDLHF

J: TRBJ2-1
V: TRBV19
D: TRBD1
size: NA
DNA: TGTGCCAGTAAGACAGGGTCATGGGAGCAGTTCTTC
CDR3: CASKTGSWEQFF

J: TRBJ2-7
V: TRBV7-9
D: NA
size: NA
DNA: TGTGCCAGCAGCTTAGAGGGACCTACGGCGCAGTACTTC
CDR3: CASSLEGPTAQYF

J: TRBJ2-7
V: TRBV2
D: TRBD2
size: NA
DNA: TGTGCCAGTTTCGGACTAGCGGGAGACCCCTTACAGCAGTACTTC
CDR3: CASFGLAGDPLQQYF

J: TRBJ2-7
V: TRBV4-2
D: TRBD2
size: NA
DNA: TGTGCCAGCAGCCAAGCAGCGGGAGGGGACTCCTACGAGCAGTACTTC
CDR3: CASSQAAGGDSYEQYF

J: TRBJ1-2
V: TRBV7-9
D: NA
size: NA
DNA: TGTGCCAGCAGCTTAGGGACGGCTAACTATGGCTACACCTTC
CDR3: CASSLGTANYGYTF

J: TRBJ1-4
V: TRBV4-3
D: NA
size: NA
DNA: TGCGCCAGCAGCCAAGGCGAAAAACTGTTTTTT
CDR3: CASSQGEKLFF

J: TRBJ2-3
V: TRBV29-1
D: TRBD1
size: NA
DNA: TGCAGCGCCGGGGACAGGGAGGGCACCACAGATACGCAGTATTTT
CDR3: CSAGDREGTTDTQYF

J: TRBJ1-3
V: TRBV18
D: NA
size: NA
DNA: TGTGCCAGCTCTATGGAGGTCTTCTCTGGAAACACCATATATTTT
CDR3: CASSMEVFSGNTIYF

J: TRBJ1-1
V: TRBV7-9
D: NA
size: NA
DNA: TGTGCCAGCAGCCACGGTCGGGAAGCTTTCTTT
CDR3: CASSHGREAFF

J: TRBJ1-3
V: TRBV13
D: NA
size: NA
DNA: TGTGCCAGCAGCCCCCGGGGGGGGCCTGGAAACACCATATATTTT
CDR3: CASSPRGGPGNTIYF

J: TRBJ1-1
V: TRBV7-2
D: NA
size: NA
DNA: TGTGCCAGCAGCCTAACCCGGACACTCATGAACACTGAAGCTTTCTTT
CDR3: CASSLTRTLMNTEAFF

J: TRBJ1-3
V: TRBV24-1
D: NA
size: NA
DNA: TGTGCCACCAGTGAGGTTTCTGGAAACACCATATATTTT
CDR3: CATSEVSGNTIYF

J: TRBJ1-3
V: TRBV15
D: NA
size: NA
DNA: TGTGCCACCAGCAGACAGCCGGGCCTCTCTGGAAACACCATATATTTT
CDR3: CATSRQPGLSGNTIYF

J: TRBJ2-5
V: TRBV6-1
D: TRBD2
size: NA
DNA: TGTGCCAGCAGTGAAGCGACTAGCGGGATCCAAGAGACCCAGTACTTC
CDR3: CASSEATSGIQETQYF

J: TRBJ2-2
V: TRBV28
D: TRBD1
size: NA
DNA: TGTGCCAGCAGTGAACGACAGGGAGACACCGGGGAGCTGTTTTTT
CDR3: CASSERQGDTGELFF

J: TRBJ1-5
V: TRBV5-5
D: NA
size: NA
DNA: TGTGCCAGCAGCTTGTTTCCCGACGTGAGGAATCAGCCCCAGCATTTT
CDR3: CASSLFPDVRNQPQHF

J: TRBJ1-1
V: TRBV5-1
D: TRBD1
size: once
DNA: TGCGCCAGCAGCTCGACAGGGGACACTGAAGCTTTCTTT
CDR3: CASSSTGDTEAFF

J: TRBJ1-6
V: TRBV5-1
D: NA
size: NA
DNA: TGCGCCAGCAGCTTGGACACAGCCGGGGCAAATTCACCCCTCCACTTT
CDR3: CASSLDTAGANSPLHF

J: TRBJ1-4
V: TRBV14
D: TRBD1
size: few
DNA: TGTGCCAGCAGCCCCCGGGACAGGGTTGAAAAACTGTTTTTT
CDR3: CASSPRDRVEKLFF

J: TRBJ1-3
V: TRBV28
D: NA
size: NA
DNA: TGTGCCAGCAGTCCCAATCCGGACGTACGCTCTGGAAACACCATATATTTT
CDR3: CASSPNPDVRSGNTIYF

J: TRBJ1-3
V: TRBV9
D: NA
size: NA
DNA: TGTGCCAGCAGCGCGCCCCCCAGAAACACCATATATTTT
CDR3: CASSAPPRNTIYF

J: TRBJ2-7
V: TRBV2
D: NA
size: NA
DNA: TGTGCCAGCAGTGAGCAGGGGATTCTCTACGAGCAGTACTTC
CDR3: CASSEQGILYEQYF

J: TRBJ1-3
V: TRBV12-3/TRBV12-4
D: NA
size: NA
DNA: TGTGCCTCATCACGGCTAGAAGGAAACACCATATATTTT
CDR3: CASSRLEGNTIYF

J: TRBJ2-2
V: TRBV6-6
D: NA
size: NA
DNA: TGTGCCAGCAGTTACTCGGGTGGTTACACCGGGGAGCTGTTTTTT
CDR3: CASSYSGGYTGELFF

J: TRBJ1-2
V: TRBV28
D: TRBD1
size: once
DNA: TGTGCCAGCAGTTTAGCGGGACAGGCCGCCACCTTC
CDR3: CASSLAGQAATF

J: TRBJ1-2
V: TRBV24-1
D: NA
size: NA
DNA: TGTGCCACCAGTGATCCGGCAAATGGGGCGATCCATGGCTACACCTTC
CDR3: CATSDPANGAIHGYTF